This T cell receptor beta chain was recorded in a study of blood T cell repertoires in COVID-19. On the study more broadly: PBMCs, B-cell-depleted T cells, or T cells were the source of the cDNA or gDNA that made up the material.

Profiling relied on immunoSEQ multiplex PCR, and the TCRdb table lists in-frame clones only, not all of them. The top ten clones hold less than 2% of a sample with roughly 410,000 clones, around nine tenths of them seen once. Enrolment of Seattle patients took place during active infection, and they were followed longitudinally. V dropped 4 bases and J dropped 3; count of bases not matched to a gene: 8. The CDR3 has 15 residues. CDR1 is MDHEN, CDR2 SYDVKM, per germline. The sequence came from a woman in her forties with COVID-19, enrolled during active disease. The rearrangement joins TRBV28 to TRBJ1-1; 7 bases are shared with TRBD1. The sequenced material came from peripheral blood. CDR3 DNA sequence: TGTGCCAGCAGTTCCCGGACAGGCGGGTACACTGAAGCTTTCTTT. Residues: CASSSRTGGYTEAFF. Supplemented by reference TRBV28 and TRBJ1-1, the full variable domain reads DVKVTQSSRYLVKRTGEKVFLECVQDMDHENMFWYRQDPGLGLRLIYFSYDVKMKEKGDIPEGYSVSREKKERFSLILESASTNQTSMYLCASSSRTGGYTEAFFGQGTRLTVV.